Each of the 17 T cell receptor beta chains below was sequenced from the same sample in a study of read filtering for tumor transcriptome and immune sequencing. This library used 300 to 500 ng RNA and molecular barcoded adaptors spanning alpha/delta and beta/gamma chains. TCRdb itself ran the reads through MiXCR, one entry per CDR3 protein. The sample includes fewer than 100,000 distinct CDR3 sequences, around 12% of them seen just once. Sequenced input: a population of CD138-negative cells sorted from bone marrow. These receptors came from a donor aged 40 or over with multiple myeloma.

This clonotype appeared many times. This sequence joins TRBV12-3 or TRBV12-4 and TRBJ1-1; a weak D match, TRBD1 (5 bases). The CDR3 totals 12 residues. Trimming cost V 6 bases and J 4 bases, with 9 bases left between them. CDR3 nucleotides: TGTGCCAGCAGGCGGGGGGTCACTGAAGCTTTCTTT. Translating gives CASRRGVTEAFF.

The chain links TRBV11-2 to TRBJ2-7; perhaps TRBD2 as D (5 bases). This CDR3 comprises 14 residues. Germline CDR1 is SGHAT and CDR2 is FQNNGV. With 0 bases removed from V and 6 bases from J, the gap between germline ends came to 12 bases. The CDR3 DNA sequence: TGTGCCAGCAGCTTAGATGGGAGCCCCCTCGAGCAGTACTTC. Translation: CASSLDGSPLEQYF. Combining the CDR3 with reference TRBV11-2 and TRBJ2-7 gives the whole variable domain EAGVAQSPRYKIIEKRQSVAFWCNPISGHATLYWYQQILGQGPKLLIQFQNNGVVDDSQLPKDRFSAERLKGVDSTLKIQPAKLEDSAVYLCASSLDGSPLEQYFGPGTRLTVT.

This clonotype showed up many times. This sequence joins TRBV7-9 and TRBJ2-5; 8 nucleotides line up with TRBD1. J gave up 5 bases and V 6 bases, and 8 bases lay outside the gene matches. This CDR3 spans 14 amino acids. Germline CDR1 reads SEHNR; CDR2 reads FQNEAQ (reference sequence). The CDR3: CASRDDRGGETQYF. The CDR3 nucleotides read TGTGCCAGCAGGGACGACAGGGGTGGGGAGACCCAGTACTTC.

This clonotype was counted many times. The rearrangement uses TRBV2 and TRBJ2-3; 14 bases align to TRBD2. From germline, CDR1 is SNHLY and CDR2 FYNNEI. The CDR3 has 14 residues. The junction had 7 bases not matched to a gene; V was cut back by 3 bases and J by 14 bases. The CDR3 coding sequence is TGTGCCAGCAGTGAGGGACTAGCGGGAGCCAACTTGTATTTT. Its protein product is CASSEGLAGANLYF.

This clonotype was counted at least ten times. This rearrangement joins TRBV18 to TRBJ2-6, with D possibly being TRBD1 (6 bases). Per the germline V gene, CDR1 is KGHSH and CDR2 is LQKENI. The V and J ends lost 5 bases and 0 bases respectively, with 26 bases between them. This CDR3 has 21 residues. In DNA form, the CDR3 reads TGTGCCAGCTCATCCCGATTAATACAGGGATCTGTGCCCTCTGGGGCCAACGTCCTGACTTTC. Encoded protein: CASSSRLIQGSVPSGANVLTF.

The chain recombines TRBV27 with TRBJ2-5; 7 nucleotides agree with TRBD1. The CDR3 has 15 residues. The germline gives CDR1 MNHEY, CDR2 SMNVEV (reference sequence). V lost 1 base, J lost 4 bases, and 6 bases stayed unmatched. The CDR3 spells CASSLLTGVGETQYF. The DNA of the CDR3 is TGTGCCAGCAGTTTATTAACAGGGGTAGGAGAGACCCAGTACTTC.

J is TRBJ1-3 and V is TRBV5-1; the D is unclear. Trimming shortened V by 1 base and J by 0 bases, and 8 bases separated the two germline ends. The length of the CDR3 is 15 residues. Germline V gives CDR1 SGHRS, CDR2 YFSETQ. The CDR3 bases are TGCGCCAGCAGCTTGTCCGGAAGCTCTGGAAACACCATATATTTT. Its protein product is CASSLSGSSGNTIYF.

This clonotype was recorded many times. This chain connects TRBV29-1 to TRBJ1-1; D is unresolved. Trimming left V 4 bases short and J 5 bases short, with 11 bases between. Germline-derived CDR1 and CDR2 are SQVTM and ANQGSEA. This CDR3 is 12 amino acids long. CDR3 nucleotide sequence: TGCAGCGTTGGAGATTTAGGGACTGAAGCTTTCTTT. Translating it yields CSVGDLGTEAFF.

In its sample, this clonotype was seen a few times. This chain links TRBV20-1 with TRBJ1-3, with TRBD1 as a possible D gene (5 bases). This CDR3 is 16 amino acids long. Germline V lookup: CDR1 DFQATT, CDR2 SNEGSKA (reference sequence). With 2 bases removed from V and 0 bases from J, the gap between germline ends came to 14 bases. CDR3 DNA sequence: TGCAGTGCTAGAACGGGACGGCGTAGCTCTGGAAACACCATATATTTT. As protein: CSARTGRRSSGNTIYF.

V and J are TRBV20-1 and TRBJ1-5, with 7 bases fitting TRBD1. V trimming: 4 bases; J trimming: 0 bases; junction bases outside the gene matches: 6. Germline V gives CDR1 DFQATT, CDR2 SNEGSKA (reference sequence). CDR3 length: 15 residues. DNA of the CDR3: TGCAGTGCTACGGACAGGACAATTAGCAATCAGCCCCAGCATTTT. As protein: CSATDRTISNQPQHF.

At least ten counts were recorded for this clonotype. The chain has TRBV11-3 and TRBJ2-2; 7 nucleotides line up with TRBD1. The CDR3 runs 13 residues. The V gene end was trimmed by 4 bases and the J gene end by 5 bases; junction bases not matched to a gene: 1. Germline V gene data show CDR1 as SGHNT and CDR2 as YENEEA. CDR3 sequence reads: CASSSQGTGELFF. The CDR3 DNA reads as TGTGCCAGCAGCTCACAGGGGACCGGGGAGCTGTTTTTT.

This clonotype has a count of ten or more. The chain combines TRBV29-1 with TRBJ1-1; a weak D match, TRBD1 (5 bases). V was trimmed by 4 bases and J by 1 base, leaving 16 bases between them. The CDR3 sequence is 15 residues long. The germline gives CDR1 SQVTM, CDR2 ANQGSEA. The CDR3 protein is CSVVRLDRQNTEAFF. Written as DNA, the CDR3 is TGCAGCGTTGTGAGACTTGACAGACAGAACACTGAAGCTTTCTTT.

This clonotype was seen ten or more times. The chain couples TRBV20-1 to TRBJ2-1; possibly TRBD1 or TRBD2 for D (5 bases each). Germline lookup yields CDR1 DFQATT and CDR2 SNEGSKA (reference sequence). This CDR3 is built from 16 residues. Trimming shortened V by 6 bases and J by 1 base, and 19 bases separated the two germline ends. CDR3 in amino acids: CSANTGLLGSYNEQFF. The DNA of the CDR3 is TGCAGTGCCAATACGGGGCTACTCGGTTCCTACAATGAGCAGTTCTTC.

This clonotype was seen repeatedly, ten times or more. The chain links TRBV24-1 to TRBJ2-3; D not resolved. The CDR3 runs 12 residues. Germline V gives CDR1 KGHDR, CDR2 SFDVKD. V was shortened by 2 bases and J by 4 bases, with 3 bases between the two germline ends. Here the CDR3 reads CATSDSPDTQYF. The CDR3 DNA is TGTGCCACCAGTGATTCGCCAGATACGCAGTATTTT.

This clonotype was seen at least ten times. The chain links TRBV4-2 to TRBJ2-7; 7 nucleotides align to TRBD1. Germline V gene data show CDR1 as LGHNA and CDR2 as YNFKEQ. This CDR3 contains 15 residues. V trimming: 4 bases; J trimming: 3 bases; junction bases outside the gene matches: 9. CDR3 loop: CASSPQDRHNYEQYF. The CDR3 region has the DNA TGTGCCAGCAGCCCCCAGGACAGGCACAACTACGAGCAGTACTTC.

This clonotype is a singleton in its sample. A read error may account for a junction end that differs from germline. The chain carries TRBV11-2 and TRBJ2-3; D might be TRBD1 or TRBD2, each matching 5 bases. The CDR3 sequence is 12 residues long. CDR1 SGHAT and CDR2 FQNNGV come from the germline V gene. CDR3 protein: CASSTRETVRFF. The CDR3 DNA reads as TGTGCCAGCAGCACCAGGGAGACAGTAAGGTTTTTT.

The CDR3 nucleotides read TGTGCCAGCATCAGAGGGCCCGGCACTGAAGCTTTCTTT. Translation: CASIRGPGTEAFF. V gene TRBV14 combines with J gene TRBJ1-1; no firm D call. CDR3 length equals 13 residues. The V and J ends lost 7 bases and 4 bases respectively, with 13 bases between them. Germline CDR1 is SGHDN and CDR2 is FVKESK. The full variable domain, its missing parts supplied by reference TRBV14 and TRBJ1-1, is EAGVTQFPSHSVIEKGQTVTLRCDPISGHDNLYWYRRVMGKEIKFLLHFVKESKQDESGMPNNRFLAERTGGTYSTLKVQPAELEDSGVYFCASIRGPGTEAFFGQGTRLTVV.